The rows below give T cell receptor beta chains drawn from one sample of a study of neurological immune-mediated disorders. TCRdb called the 5' RACE reads again in MiXCR, with one record for every CDR3 protein. The sample contains approximately 82,000 distinct CDR3 sequences, roughly 15% of which appear only once. The material sequenced was PBMCs. The receptor source for this set is a woman between 45 and 60 years old in good health. CDR3s include the opening cysteine and the closing phenylalanine or tryptophan. D genes are given only for firm matches. Size is omitted from some rows. Given values are once, few, many or a class for expanded clones.

V	D	J	size	DNA	CDR3
TRBV5-1	NA	TRBJ2-6	many	TGCGCCAGCAGCCTTCCGGGGGCTGGGGCCAACGTCCTGACTTTC	CASSLPGAGANVLTF
TRBV7-8	NA	TRBJ2-1	NA	TGTGCCATCAGCTTAGATCGAGAGTACAATGAGCAGTTCTTC	CAISLDREYNEQFF
TRBV20-1	NA	TRBJ2-6	many	TGCAGTGCTAGTTACGGGTCTGGGGCCAACGTCCTGACTTTC	CSASYGSGANVLTF
TRBV5-1	TRBD1	TRBJ1-4	NA	TGCGCCAGCAGCTTGGGACAGGGGAAAGGAAAACTGTTTTTT	CASSLGQGKGKLFF
TRBV20-1	NA	TRBJ1-2	many	TGCAGTGCTAGAGAGGATGGCTACACCTTC	CSAREDGYTF
TRBV24-1	NA	TRBJ2-3	many	TGTGCCACCAGTGTAGTCCGGGGTCGGGGAGATACGCAGTATTTT	CATSVVRGRGDTQYF
TRBV7-9	NA	TRBJ2-2	many	TGTGCCAGCAGCTTTCCCCGGACGGGGGAGCTGTTTTTT	CASSFPRTGELFF
TRBV27	TRBD2	TRBJ2-1	many	TGTGCCACCGCACGTCTAGCGGGACCTTACAATGAGCAGTTCTTC	CATARLAGPYNEQFF
TRBV10-3	NA	TRBJ2-2	few	TGTGCCATCAGCCTCGTGGCCGGGACATACACCGGGGAGCTGTTTTTT	CAISLVAGTYTGELFF
TRBV9	TRBD2	TRBJ2-1	many	TGTGCCAGCAGCATCAGCGGGAGTGTCTACAATGAGCAGTTCTTC	CASSISGSVYNEQFF
TRBV4-1	NA	TRBJ2-4	few	TGCGCCAGCAGCCAAGATCATGTGGGGATGCTAGCCAAAAACATTCAGTACTTC	CASSQDHVGMLAKNIQYF